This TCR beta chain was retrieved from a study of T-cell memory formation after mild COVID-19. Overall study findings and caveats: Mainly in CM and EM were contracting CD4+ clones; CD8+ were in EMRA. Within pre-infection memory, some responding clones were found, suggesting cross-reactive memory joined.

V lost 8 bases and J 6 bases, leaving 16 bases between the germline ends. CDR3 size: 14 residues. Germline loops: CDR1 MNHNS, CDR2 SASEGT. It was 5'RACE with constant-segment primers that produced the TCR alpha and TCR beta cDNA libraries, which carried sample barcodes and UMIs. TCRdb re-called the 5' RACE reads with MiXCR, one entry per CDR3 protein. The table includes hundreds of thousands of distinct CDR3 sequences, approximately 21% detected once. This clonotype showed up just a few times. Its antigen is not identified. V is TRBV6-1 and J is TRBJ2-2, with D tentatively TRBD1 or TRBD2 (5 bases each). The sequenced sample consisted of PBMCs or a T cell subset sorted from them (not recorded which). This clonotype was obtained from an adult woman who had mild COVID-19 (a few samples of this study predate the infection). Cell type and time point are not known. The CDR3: CASVKELGAGELFF. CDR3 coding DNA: TGTGCCAGCGTCAAGGAATTGGGGGCCGGGGAGCTGTTTTTT.